This T cell receptor beta chain was identified in a study of identical twins. Notes on the study in general: Abundant cord blood beta clonotypes carried fewer insertions; memory repertoires showed none. The conclusions drew on cross-sectional statistical analysis instead of tracking the same donors.

On this clonotype itself: Its antigen is still unknown.

This CDR3 region has 14 residues. Germline V lookup: CDR1 DFQATT, CDR2 SNEGSKA (reference sequence). Trimming left V 5 bases short and J 4 bases short, with 15 bases between. All donors were healthy Caucasians. TCRdb reprocessed the 5' RACE reads with MiXCR, giving one entry per CDR3 protein. Of 450,000 or so distinct CDR3 sequences detected, roughly an eighth appear once; the ten largest clones hold more than 0.8%. The sample also formed part of further work on yellow fever vaccine responses in identical twins.

Sequencing was done on a sample of CD4+ T cells sorted from blood. This receptor was identified in a woman under 30 in good health. This chain connects TRBV20-1 to TRBJ2-1; D may be TRBD2 (6 bases). The CDR3 coding sequence is TGCAGTGCTCTGCCGGGACTGGTATACAATGAGCAGTTCTTC. Amino acids: CSALPGLVYNEQFF.